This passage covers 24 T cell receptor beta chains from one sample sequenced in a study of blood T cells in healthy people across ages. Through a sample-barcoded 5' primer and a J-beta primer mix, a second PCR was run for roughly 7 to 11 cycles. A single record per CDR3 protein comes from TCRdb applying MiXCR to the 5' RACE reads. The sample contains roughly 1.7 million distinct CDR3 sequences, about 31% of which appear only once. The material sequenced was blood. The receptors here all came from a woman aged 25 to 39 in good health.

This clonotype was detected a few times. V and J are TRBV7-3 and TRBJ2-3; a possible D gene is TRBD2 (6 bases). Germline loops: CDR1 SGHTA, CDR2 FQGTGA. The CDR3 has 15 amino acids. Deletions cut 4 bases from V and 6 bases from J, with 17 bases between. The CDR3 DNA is TGTGCCAGCAGCTCGATCGGGAGCACGGGGGATACGCAGTATTTT. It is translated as CASSSIGSTGDTQYF.

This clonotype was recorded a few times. CDR3 loop: CSARQGLNYGYTF. Here the CDR3 DNA reads TGCAGTGCACGACAGGGGCTGAACTATGGCTACACCTTC. The chain links TRBV20-1 to TRBJ1-2, with 8 bases lining up with TRBD1. Trimming removed 6 bases from V and 2 bases from J; junction bases left unmatched: 5. Looked up from germline, CDR1 is DFQATT and CDR2 is SNEGSKA (reference sequence). CDR3 length: 13 amino acids.

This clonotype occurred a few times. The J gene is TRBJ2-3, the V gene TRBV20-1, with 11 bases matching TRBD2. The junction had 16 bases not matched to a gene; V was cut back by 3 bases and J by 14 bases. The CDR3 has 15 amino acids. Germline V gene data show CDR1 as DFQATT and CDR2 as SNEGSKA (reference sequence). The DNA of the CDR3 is TGCAGTGCTAGTCTCTTGACTAGCGGGATCGCAGATACGTATTTT. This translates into CSASLLTSGIADTYF.

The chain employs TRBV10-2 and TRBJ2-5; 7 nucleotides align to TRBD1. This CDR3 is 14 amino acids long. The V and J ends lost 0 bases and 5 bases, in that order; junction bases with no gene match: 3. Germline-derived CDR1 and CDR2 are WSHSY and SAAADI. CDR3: CASSESRGRETQYF. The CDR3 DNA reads TGCGCCAGCAGTGAGTCGAGGGGGCGGGAGACCCAGTACTTC.

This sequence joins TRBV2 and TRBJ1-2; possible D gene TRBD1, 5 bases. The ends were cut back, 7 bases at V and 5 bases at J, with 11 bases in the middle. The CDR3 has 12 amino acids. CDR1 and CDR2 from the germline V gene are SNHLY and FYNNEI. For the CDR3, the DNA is TGTGCCAGCATTCGAGGGACGTATGGCTACACCTTC. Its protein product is CASIRGTYGYTF.

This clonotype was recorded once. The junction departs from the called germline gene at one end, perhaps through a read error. The CDR3 is CRAKGGEETQYF. CDR3 nucleotide sequence: TGCAGGGCTAAAGGGGGGGAAGAGACCCAGTACTTC. The chain joins TRBV20-1 to TRBJ2-5; TRBD2 might be the D (7 bases). The CDR3 is 12 amino acids. Germline V gene sequence: CDR1 DFQATT, CDR2 SNEGSKA (reference sequence).

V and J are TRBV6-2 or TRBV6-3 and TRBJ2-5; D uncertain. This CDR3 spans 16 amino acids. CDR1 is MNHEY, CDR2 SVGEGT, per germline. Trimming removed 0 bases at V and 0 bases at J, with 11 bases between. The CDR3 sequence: CASSYSIGGDQETQYF. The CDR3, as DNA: TGTGCCAGCAGTTACTCGATTGGCGGAGACCAAGAGACCCAGTACTTC.

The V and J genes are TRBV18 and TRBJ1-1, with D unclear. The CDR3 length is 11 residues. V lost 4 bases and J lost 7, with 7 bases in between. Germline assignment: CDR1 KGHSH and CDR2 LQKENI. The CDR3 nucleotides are TGTGCCAGCTCACGTGGTGTTGAAGCTTTCTTT. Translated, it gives CASSRGVEAFF.

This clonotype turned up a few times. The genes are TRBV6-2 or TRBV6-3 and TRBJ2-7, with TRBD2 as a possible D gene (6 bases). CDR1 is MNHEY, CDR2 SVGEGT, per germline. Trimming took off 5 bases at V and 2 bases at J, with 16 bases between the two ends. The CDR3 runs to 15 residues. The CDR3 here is CASSQFGTGAYEQYF. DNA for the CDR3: TGTGCCAGCAGTCAGTTCGGGACGGGAGCCTACGAGCAGTACTTC.

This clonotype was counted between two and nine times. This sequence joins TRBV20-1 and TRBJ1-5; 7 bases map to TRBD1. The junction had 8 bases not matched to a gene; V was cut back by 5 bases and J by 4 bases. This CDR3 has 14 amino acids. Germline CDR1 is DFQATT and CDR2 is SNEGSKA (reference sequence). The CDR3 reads CSASRGTANQPQHF. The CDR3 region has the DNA TGCAGTGCTTCGCGGGGGACAGCTAATCAGCCCCAGCATTTT.

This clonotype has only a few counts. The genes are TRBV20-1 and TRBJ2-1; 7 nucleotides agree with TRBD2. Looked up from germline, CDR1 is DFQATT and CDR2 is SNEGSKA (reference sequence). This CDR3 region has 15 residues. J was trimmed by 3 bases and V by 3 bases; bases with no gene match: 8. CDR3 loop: CSASPRGSIYNEQFF. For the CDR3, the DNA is TGCAGTGCTAGCCCGCGCGGGAGCATCTACAATGAGCAGTTCTTC.

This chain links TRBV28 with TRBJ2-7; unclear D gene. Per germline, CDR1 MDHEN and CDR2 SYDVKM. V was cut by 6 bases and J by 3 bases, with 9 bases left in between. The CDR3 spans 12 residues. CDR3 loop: CASRSSIYEQYF. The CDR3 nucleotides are TGTGCCAGCAGGTCCTCCATCTACGAGCAGTACTTC.

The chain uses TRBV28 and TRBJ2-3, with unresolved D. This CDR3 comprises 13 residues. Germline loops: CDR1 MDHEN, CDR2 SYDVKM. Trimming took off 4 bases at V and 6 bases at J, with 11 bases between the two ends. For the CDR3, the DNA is TGTGCCAGCAGTTCCGGAGAAGGGGATACGCAGTATTTT. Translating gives CASSSGEGDTQYF.

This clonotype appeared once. The CDR3 region is CASSTSSASSYEQYF. The CDR3 DNA is TGTGCCAGTAGTACGTCTAGCGCGAGCTCCTACGAGCAGTACTTC. This rearrangement joins TRBV19 to TRBJ2-7; perhaps TRBD2 as D (6 bases). The CDR3 is 15 residues long. V lost 4 bases to trimming and J lost 0 bases, with 13 bases between them. Germline values: CDR1 LNHDA, CDR2 SQIVND (reference sequence).

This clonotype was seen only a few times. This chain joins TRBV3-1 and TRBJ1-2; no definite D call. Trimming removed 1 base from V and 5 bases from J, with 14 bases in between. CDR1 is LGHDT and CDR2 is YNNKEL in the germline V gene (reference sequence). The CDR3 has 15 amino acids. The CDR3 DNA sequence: TGTGCCAGCAGCCAAGGGGCAGTTTACCGATATGGCTACACCTTC. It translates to CASSQGAVYRYGYTF.

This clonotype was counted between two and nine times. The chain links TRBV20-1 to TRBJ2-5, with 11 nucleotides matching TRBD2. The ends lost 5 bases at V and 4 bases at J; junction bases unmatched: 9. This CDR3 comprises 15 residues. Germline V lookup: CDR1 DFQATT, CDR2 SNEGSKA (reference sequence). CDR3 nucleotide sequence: TGCAGTGCTCCTTATAGCGGGGGGGCCCGAGAGACCCAGTACTTC. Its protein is CSAPYSGGARETQYF.

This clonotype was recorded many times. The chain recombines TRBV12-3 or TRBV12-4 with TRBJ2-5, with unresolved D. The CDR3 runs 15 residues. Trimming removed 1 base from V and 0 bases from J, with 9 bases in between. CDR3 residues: CASSLVRNYQETQYF. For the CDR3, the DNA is TGTGCCAGCAGTTTAGTGAGGAACTACCAAGAGACCCAGTACTTC.

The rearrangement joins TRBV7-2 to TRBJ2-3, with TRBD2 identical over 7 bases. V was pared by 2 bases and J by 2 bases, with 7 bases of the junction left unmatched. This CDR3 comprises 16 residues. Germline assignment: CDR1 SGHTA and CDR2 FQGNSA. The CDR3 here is CASSLLGLVDTDTQYF. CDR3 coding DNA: TGTGCCAGCAGCTTACTCGGACTAGTGGACACAGATACGCAGTATTTT.

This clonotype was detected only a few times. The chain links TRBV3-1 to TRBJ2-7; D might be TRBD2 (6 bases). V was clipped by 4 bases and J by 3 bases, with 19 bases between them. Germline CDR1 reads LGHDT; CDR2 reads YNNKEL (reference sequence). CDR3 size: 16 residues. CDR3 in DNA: TGTGCCAGCAGCCGAGGAGCGGGCGACGTTATCTACGAGCAGTACTTC. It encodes CASSRGAGDVIYEQYF.

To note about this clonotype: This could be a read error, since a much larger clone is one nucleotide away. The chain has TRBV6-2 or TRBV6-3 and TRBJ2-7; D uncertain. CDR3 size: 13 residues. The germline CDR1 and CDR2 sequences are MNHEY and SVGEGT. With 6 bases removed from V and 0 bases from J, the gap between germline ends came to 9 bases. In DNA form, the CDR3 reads TGTGCCAGCAGACCCCCGGGCTCCTACGAGCAGTACGTC. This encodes CASRPPGSYEQYV.

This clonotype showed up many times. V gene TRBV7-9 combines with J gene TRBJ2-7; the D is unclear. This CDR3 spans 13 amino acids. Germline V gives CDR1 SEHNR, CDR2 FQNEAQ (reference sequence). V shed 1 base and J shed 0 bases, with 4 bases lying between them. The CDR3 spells CASSLVHSYEQYF. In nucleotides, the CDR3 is TGTGCCAGCAGCTTAGTTCACTCCTACGAGCAGTACTTC.

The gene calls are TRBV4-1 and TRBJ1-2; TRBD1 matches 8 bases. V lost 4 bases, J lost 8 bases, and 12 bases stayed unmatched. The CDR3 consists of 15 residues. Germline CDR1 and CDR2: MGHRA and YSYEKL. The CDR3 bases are TGCGCCAGCAGCCCACTCCCGCAGGGGGCAGGCGGCTACACCTTC. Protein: CASSPLPQGAGGYTF.

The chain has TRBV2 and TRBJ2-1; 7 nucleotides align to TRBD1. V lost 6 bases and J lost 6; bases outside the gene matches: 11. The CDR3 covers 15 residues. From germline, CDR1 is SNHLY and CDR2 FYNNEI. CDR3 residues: CASRAQGSEGNEQFF. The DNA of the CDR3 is TGTGCCAGCAGAGCACAGGGGAGTGAGGGCAATGAGCAGTTCTTC.

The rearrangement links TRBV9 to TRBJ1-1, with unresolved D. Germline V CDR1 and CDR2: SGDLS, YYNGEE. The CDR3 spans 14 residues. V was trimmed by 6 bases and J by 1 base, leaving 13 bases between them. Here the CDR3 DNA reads TGTGCCAGCAACGTCCACGGGGAGAACACTGAAGCTTTCTTT. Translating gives CASNVHGENTEAFF.